The T cell receptor beta chain under discussion was sequenced for a study of graft-versus-host responses after intestinal transplantation. Study-wide background: Each recipient received a multivisceral, liver-intestinal, or isolated intestinal graft. Induction using anti-thymocyte globulin, followed by tacrolimus and steroids for roughly 3 years, was given to all recipients. Points from the study as a whole: High graft-versus-host to host-versus-graft clonal ratios were seen in allografts of patients with graft-donor T cell macrochimerism.

There were approximately 200,000 CFSE-labeled responder cells plated together with approximately 200,000 irradiated, violet-dye-labeled stimulator cells. This clone was found a few times. The CDR3 has 15 residues. Germline CDR1 and CDR2: LNHNV and YYDKDF (reference sequence). Trimming took 8 bases from V and 1 from J, leaving 18 bases between them. Generated by immunoSEQ multiplex PCR, the TCRdb table keeps only in-frame clones and is missing some. Among 10,000 or so clones listed, around a third were seen once. Sequenced here: alloreactive CD8+ T cells from a mixed lymphocyte reaction culture, sampled before intestinal transplant. Stated subset: CFSE-low proliferating T cells sorted from roughly 6-day pre-transplant mixed lymphocyte reaction (GvH or HvG direction). This clonotype originated in a human patient who received an intestinal transplant. The J gene is TRBJ2-7, the V gene TRBV15; D possibly corresponds to TRBD1 (7 bases). DNA for the CDR3: TGTGCCACCGGAGAATCCAGGGGGGATTCCTACGAGCAGTACTTC. Translated: CATGESRGDSYEQYF.